This TCR beta chain was sequenced during a study of molecular identifiers for immune sequencing clone quantification. CDR1 and CDR2 from the germline V gene are DFQATT and SNEGSKA (reference sequence). The CDR3 loop spans 13 amino acids. Sorted naive CD8 T cells, roughly 20,000 to 1,100,000, were sequenced from 10%, 30% or 50% RNA. Naive CD8 T cells were picked out by sorting for CD8+CD4-CCR7+CD45RA+. TCRdb recomputed calls from the PCR reads with MiXCR, one row per CDR3 protein. The profile shows 250,000 to 350,000 distinct CDR3 sequences, about a fifth of them singletons. Turning to this clonotype: An end of the junction differs from the germline gene, which may be a read error.

The source is a human donor in good health. Some libraries in this study had Jurkat cell RNA spiked in. This sequence joins TRBV20-1 and TRBJ2-7; D remains unclear. Input material: naive CD8+ T cells from blood, with Jurkat cell RNA spiked in. Subset noted: FACS-sorted CD8+CD4-CCR7+CD45RA+ naive T cells. CDR3 sequence reads: CSARLAYSYEQNF. The CDR3 nucleotides read TGCAGTGCTAGACTGGCGTACTCCTACGAGCAGAACTTC.